This entry describes one T cell receptor (beta chain). The record originates from a study of shared clonotypes between healthy human individuals. Study at large: Donor composition was a couple of women and a few men, aged 18 to 49.

V lost 3 bases to trimming and J lost 7 bases, with 12 bases between them. This CDR3 is built from 14 residues. Per germline, CDR1 MDHEN and CDR2 SYDVKM. The method was immunoSEQ multiplex PCR; TCRdb's version includes in-frame clones alone and lacks a portion of them. The table includes some 580,000 clones, around 97% detected once. The clonotype originates from a young woman in good health. The chain joins TRBV28 to TRBJ1-4; D is perhaps TRBD1 (5 bases). The sample was naive CD4+ T cells sorted from blood. Subset specified: CD45RA+ positively selected. The CDR3 bases are TGTGCCAGCAGTTTCGGGGGATCCCGTGAAAAACTGTTTTTT. It encodes CASSFGGSREKLFF.